This T cell receptor (beta chain) was documented in a study of CD8 T cells in ankylosing spondylitis. Findings and limits, study-wide: A subset of motif variants has previously been described in the synovial fluid and blood of reactive arthritis. Enrichment of disease-linked clones was reportedly significant in matched ankylosing spondylitis synovial fluid. It appeared that ankylosing spondylitis blood was characterized by a TCR beta motif of several highly homologous variants.

Quantitative molecular-barcoded 5'-RACE generated the TCR beta libraries. TCRdb re-called the 5' RACE reads with MiXCR, one entry per CDR3 protein. The sample records roughly 670,000 distinct CDR3 sequences, 15% to 20% being singletons. A word on this clonotype: What it recognizes is unknown. A read error may account for a junction end that differs from germline.

The clonotype was recovered from a male donor with ankylosing spondylitis. The sequencing input was blood, either unsorted or a sorted T cell fraction (not recorded which).

The CDR3 coding sequence is TGTGCCAGCATTGGACTATCCCCGGGATACGAGCAATACTTC. This gives the protein CASIGLSPGYEQYF. The chain employs TRBV5-5 and TRBJ2-7; perhaps TRBD2 as D (6 bases). This CDR3 is built from 14 residues. Germline loops: CDR1 SGHKS, CDR2 YYEKEE (reference sequence).